These 9 T cell receptor beta chains were all obtained from the same sample, sequenced in a study of cytomegalovirus exposure and HLA in healthy donors. The table came from immunoSEQ multiplex PCR; TCRdb's copy has only in-frame clones and leaves some out. The table lists approximately 82,000 clones, approximately 93% of them singletons. Sequenced sample: PBMCs. The receptor set was obtained from a young man in good health and CMV-seronegative.

At least ten counts were recorded for this clone. This chain joins TRBV7-9 and TRBJ2-7; 7 bases map to TRBD2. V lost 5 bases and J lost 2; bases outside the gene matches: 3. Germline V gene data show CDR1 as SEHNR and CDR2 as FQNEAQ (reference sequence). The CDR3 has 13 amino acids. The CDR3 DNA reads as TGTGCCAGCAGCCGCCGGGAGGCCTACGAGCAGTACTTC. This gives the protein CASSRREAYEQYF.

V is TRBV7-2 and J is TRBJ2-7; D unresolved. V was trimmed by 5 bases and J by 2 bases, leaving 7 bases between them. CDR3 length: 12 amino acids. CDR1 and CDR2 (germline): SGHTA, FQGNSA. The CDR3 protein is CASSARPYEQYF. The CDR3 DNA reads TGTGCCAGCAGCGCCAGGCCCTACGAGCAGTACTTC.

This sequence joins TRBV6-6 and TRBJ1-1, with 8 bases identical to TRBD1. The CDR3 loop spans 13 amino acids. In germline, CDR1 is MNHNY, CDR2 SVGAGI (reference sequence). Trimming took 0 bases from V and 11 from J; bases not matched to a gene: 5. CDR3 sequence: CASSYSGTGEAFF. The CDR3, as DNA: TGTGCCAGCAGTTACTCGGGGACAGGAGAGGCTTTCTTT.

This rearrangement joins TRBV27 to TRBJ2-1; weak D call: TRBD1 (5 bases). This CDR3 is 15 amino acids long. The ends were cut back, 6 bases at V and 3 bases at J, with 15 bases in the middle. Looked up from germline, CDR1 is MNHEY and CDR2 is SMNVEV (reference sequence). The CDR3 DNA reads TGTGCCAGCAGACTGACCCCTGACAGCTACAATGAGCAGTTCTTC. Translated, it gives CASRLTPDSYNEQFF.

The J gene is TRBJ2-7, the V gene TRBV15; 7 bases map to TRBD1. The CDR3 spans 16 residues. The V gene end was trimmed by 1 base and the J gene end by 3 bases; junction bases not matched to a gene: 9. Germline V lookup: CDR1 LNHNV, CDR2 YYDKDF (reference sequence). The CDR3, as DNA: TGTGCCACCAGCAGAGTAGATCAACAGGGGTACTACGAGCAGTACTTC. Residues: CATSRVDQQGYYEQYF. Using reference TRBV15 and TRBJ2-7 for the parts outside the CDR3, the full variable domain is DAMVIQNPRYQVTQFGKPVTLSCSQTLNHNVMYWYQQKSSQAPKLLFHYYDKDFNNEADTPDNFQSRRPNTSFCFLDIRSPGLGDTAMYLCATSRVDQQGYYEQYFGPGTRLTVT.

This chain uses TRBV7-6 with TRBJ2-5; D is unclear. V was cut by 3 bases and J by 4 bases, with 9 bases left in between. The germline V gene encodes CDR1 SGHVS and CDR2 FNYEAQ. The CDR3 sequence is 13 residues long. The CDR3 DNA is TGTGCCAGCAGCTTCGAGGTCCGAGAGACCCAGTACTTC. The encoded protein is CASSFEVRETQYF.

The chain recombines TRBV4-1 with TRBJ1-3; no clear D. V shed 1 base and J shed 0 bases, with 7 bases lying between them. The CDR3 is 15 amino acids. Germline values: CDR1 MGHRA, CDR2 YSYEKL. The CDR3, as DNA: TGCGCCAGCAGCCAAGGAGGTTACTCTGGAAACACCATATATTTT. This sequence encodes CASSQGGYSGNTIYF.

This chain joins TRBV15 and TRBJ2-2, with D maybe TRBD1 (5 bases). Trimming took off 8 bases at V and 1 base at J, with 11 bases between the two ends. The CDR3 runs 14 residues. CDR1 and CDR2 (germline): LNHNV, YYDKDF (reference sequence). CDR3 DNA sequence: TGTGCCACCGAGAGTGGACAGAACACCGGGGAGCTGTTTTTT. It encodes CATESGQNTGELFF.

The chain employs TRBV5-1 and TRBJ2-1; D might be TRBD1 (6 bases). The CDR3 spans 13 residues. Germline CDR1 and CDR2: SGHRS and YFSETQ. V was shortened by 2 bases and J by 5 bases, with 8 bases between the two germline ends. CDR3 amino acids: CASSFQGNNEQFF. The CDR3 DNA is TGCGCCAGCAGCTTTCAGGGGAACAATGAGCAGTTCTTC.